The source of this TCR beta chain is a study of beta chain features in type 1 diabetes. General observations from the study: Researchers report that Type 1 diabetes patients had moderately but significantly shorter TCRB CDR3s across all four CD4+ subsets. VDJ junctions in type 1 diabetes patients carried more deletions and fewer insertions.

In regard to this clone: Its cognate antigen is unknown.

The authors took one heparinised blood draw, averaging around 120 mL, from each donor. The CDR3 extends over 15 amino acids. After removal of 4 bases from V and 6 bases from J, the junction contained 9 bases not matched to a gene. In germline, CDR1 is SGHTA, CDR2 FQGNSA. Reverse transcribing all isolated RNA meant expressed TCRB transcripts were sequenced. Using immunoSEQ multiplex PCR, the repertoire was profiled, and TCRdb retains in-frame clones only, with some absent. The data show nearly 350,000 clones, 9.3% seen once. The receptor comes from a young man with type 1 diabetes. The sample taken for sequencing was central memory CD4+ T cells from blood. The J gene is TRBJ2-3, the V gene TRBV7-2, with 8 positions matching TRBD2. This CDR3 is CASSSSGGPRDTQYF. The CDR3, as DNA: TGTGCCAGCAGCTCAAGCGGGGGCCCACGGGATACGCAGTATTTT.